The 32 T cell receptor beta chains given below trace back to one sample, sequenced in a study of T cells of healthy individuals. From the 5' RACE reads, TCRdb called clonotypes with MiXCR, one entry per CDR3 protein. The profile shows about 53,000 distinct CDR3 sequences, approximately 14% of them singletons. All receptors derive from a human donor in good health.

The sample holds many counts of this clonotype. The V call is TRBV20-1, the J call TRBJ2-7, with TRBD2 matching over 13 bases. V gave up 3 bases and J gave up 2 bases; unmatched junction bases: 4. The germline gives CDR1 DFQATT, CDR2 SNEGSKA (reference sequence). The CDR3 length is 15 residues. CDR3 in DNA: TGCAGTGCTAGGGGGACTAGCGGGGTGACCTACGAGCAGTACTTC. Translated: CSARGTSGVTYEQYF.

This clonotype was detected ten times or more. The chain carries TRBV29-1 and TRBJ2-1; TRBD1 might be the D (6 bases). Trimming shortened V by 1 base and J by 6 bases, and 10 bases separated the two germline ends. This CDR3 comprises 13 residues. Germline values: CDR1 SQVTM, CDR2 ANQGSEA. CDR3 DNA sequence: TGCAGCGTTGAAGTGACAGGCCCCAATGAGCAGTTCTTC. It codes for CSVEVTGPNEQFF.

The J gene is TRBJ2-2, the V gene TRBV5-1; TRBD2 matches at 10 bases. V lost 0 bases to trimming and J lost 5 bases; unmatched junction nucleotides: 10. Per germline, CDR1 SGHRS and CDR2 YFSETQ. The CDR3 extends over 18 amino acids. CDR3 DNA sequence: TGCGCCAGCAGCTTGGCCCAGGCTAGCGGGAGATGGACCGGGGAGCTGTTTTTT. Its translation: CASSLAQASGRWTGELFF.

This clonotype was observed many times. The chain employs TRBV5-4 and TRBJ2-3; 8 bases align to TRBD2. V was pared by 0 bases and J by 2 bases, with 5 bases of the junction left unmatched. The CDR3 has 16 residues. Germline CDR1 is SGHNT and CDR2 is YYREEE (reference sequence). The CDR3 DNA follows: TGTGCCAGCAGCTTGGCGCTAGCGGGTGACACAGATACGCAGTATTTT. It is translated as CASSLALAGDTDTQYF.

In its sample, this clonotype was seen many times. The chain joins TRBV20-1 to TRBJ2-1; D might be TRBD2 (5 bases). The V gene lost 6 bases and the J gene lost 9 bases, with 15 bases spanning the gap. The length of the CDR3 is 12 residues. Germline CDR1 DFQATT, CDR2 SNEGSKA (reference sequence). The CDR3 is CSAPDQEVEQFF. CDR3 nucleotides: TGCAGTGCCCCGGACCAGGAGGTTGAGCAGTTCTTC.

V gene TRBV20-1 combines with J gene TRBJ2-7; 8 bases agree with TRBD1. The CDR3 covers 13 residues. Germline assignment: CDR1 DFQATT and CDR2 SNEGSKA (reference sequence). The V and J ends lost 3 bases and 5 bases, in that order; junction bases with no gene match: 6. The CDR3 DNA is TGCAGTGCTAGTAAGGACAGGGTACACGAGCAGTACTTC. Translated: CSASKDRVHEQYF.

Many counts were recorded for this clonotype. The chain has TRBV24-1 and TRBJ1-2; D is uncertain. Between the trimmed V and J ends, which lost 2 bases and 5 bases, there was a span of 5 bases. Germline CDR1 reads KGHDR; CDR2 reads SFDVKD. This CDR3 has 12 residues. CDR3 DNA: TGTGCCACCAGTGATTCATTGTATGGCTACACCTTC. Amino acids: CATSDSLYGYTF.

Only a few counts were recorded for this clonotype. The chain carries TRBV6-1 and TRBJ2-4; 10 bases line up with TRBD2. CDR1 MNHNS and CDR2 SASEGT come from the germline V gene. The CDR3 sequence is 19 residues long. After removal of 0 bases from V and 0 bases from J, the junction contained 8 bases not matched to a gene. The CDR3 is CASSEAAGGQKGAKNIQYF. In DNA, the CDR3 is TGTGCCAGCAGTGAAGCAGCGGGGGGGCAAAAGGGAGCCAAAAACATTCAGTACTTC.

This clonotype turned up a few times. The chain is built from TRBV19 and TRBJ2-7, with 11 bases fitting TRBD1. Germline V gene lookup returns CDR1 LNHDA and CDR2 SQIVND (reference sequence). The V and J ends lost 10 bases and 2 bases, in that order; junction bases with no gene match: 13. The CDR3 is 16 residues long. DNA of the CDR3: TGTGCCACCGCGGACAGGGGGCGGTCTGACCCCTACGAGCAGTACTTC. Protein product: CATADRGRSDPYEQYF. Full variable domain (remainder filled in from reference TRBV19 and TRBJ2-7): DGGITQSPKYLFRKEGQNVTLSCEQNLNHDAMYWYRQDPGQGLRLIYYSQIVNDFQKGDIAEGYSVSREKKESFPLTVTSAQKNPTAFYLCATADRGRSDPYEQYFGPGTRLTVT.

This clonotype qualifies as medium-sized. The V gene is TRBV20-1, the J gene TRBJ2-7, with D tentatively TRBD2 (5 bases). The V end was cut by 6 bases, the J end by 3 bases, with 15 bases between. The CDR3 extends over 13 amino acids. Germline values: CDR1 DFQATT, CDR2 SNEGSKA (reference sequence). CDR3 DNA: TGCAGTGCGGCAGGCGGAGGATACTACGAGCAGTACTTC. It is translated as CSAAGGGYYEQYF.

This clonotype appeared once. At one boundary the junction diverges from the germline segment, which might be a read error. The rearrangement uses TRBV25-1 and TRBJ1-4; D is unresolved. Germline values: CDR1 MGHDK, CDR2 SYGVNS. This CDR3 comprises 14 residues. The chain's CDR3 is CASSPPAVTNEKLF. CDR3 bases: TGTGCCAGCAGTCCGCCGGCGGTCACTAATGAAAAACTATTT. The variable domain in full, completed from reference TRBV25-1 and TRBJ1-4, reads EADIYQTPRYLVIGTGKKITLECSQTMGHDKMYWYQQDPGMELHLIHYSYGVNSTEKGDLSSESTVSRIRTEHFPLTLESARPSHTSQYLCASSPPAVTNEKLFGSGTQLSVL.

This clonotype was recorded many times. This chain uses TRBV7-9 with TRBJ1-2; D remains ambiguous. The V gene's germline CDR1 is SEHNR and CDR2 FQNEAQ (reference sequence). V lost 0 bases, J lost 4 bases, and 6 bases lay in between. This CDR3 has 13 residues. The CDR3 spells CASSLATAYGYTF. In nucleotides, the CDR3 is TGTGCCAGCAGCTTAGCAACAGCCTATGGCTACACCTTC.

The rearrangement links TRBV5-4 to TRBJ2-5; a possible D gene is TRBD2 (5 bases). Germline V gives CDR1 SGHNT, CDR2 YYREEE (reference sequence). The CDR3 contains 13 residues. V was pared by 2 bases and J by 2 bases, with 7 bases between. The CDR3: CASSFSVQETQYF. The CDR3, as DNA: TGTGCCAGCAGCTTTAGCGTTCAAGAGACCCAGTACTTC.

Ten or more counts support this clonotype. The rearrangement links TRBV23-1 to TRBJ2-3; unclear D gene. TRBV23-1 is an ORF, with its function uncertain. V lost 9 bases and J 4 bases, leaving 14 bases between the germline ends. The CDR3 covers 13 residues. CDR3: CARKAISADTQYF. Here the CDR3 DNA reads TGCGCCAGGAAAGCAATTTCCGCAGATACGCAGTATTTT.

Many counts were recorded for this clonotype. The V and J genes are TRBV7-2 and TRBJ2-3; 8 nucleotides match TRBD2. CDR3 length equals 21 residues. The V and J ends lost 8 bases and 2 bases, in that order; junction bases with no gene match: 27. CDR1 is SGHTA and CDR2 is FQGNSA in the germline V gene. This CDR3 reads CASAPFVVSRLAITLTDTQYF. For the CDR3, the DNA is TGTGCCAGCGCCCCTTTCGTGGTGTCCCGACTAGCGATAACTCTCACAGATACGCAGTATTTT.

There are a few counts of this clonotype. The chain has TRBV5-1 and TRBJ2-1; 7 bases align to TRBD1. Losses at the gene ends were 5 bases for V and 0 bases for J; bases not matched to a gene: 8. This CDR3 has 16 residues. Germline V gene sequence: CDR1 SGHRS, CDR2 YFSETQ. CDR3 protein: CASSRTGLPSYNEQFF. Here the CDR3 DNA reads TGCGCCAGCAGTCGGACAGGTCTCCCCTCCTACAATGAGCAGTTCTTC.

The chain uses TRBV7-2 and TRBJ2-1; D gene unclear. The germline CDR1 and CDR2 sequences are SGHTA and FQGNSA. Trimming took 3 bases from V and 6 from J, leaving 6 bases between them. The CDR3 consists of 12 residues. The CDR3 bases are TGTGCCAGCAGCTTTCTGACCAATGAGCAGTTCTTC. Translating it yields CASSFLTNEQFF. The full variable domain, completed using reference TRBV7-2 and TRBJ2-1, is GAGVSQSPSNKVTEKGKDVELRCDPISGHTALYWYRQSLGQGLEFLIYFQGNSAPDKSGLPSDRFSAERTGGSVSTLTIQRTQQEDSAVYLCASSFLTNEQFFGPGTRLTVL.

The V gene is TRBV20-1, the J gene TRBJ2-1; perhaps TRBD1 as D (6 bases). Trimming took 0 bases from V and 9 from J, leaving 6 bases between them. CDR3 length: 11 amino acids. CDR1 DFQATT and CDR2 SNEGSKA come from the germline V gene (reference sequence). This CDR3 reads CSAREGGEQFF. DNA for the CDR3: TGCAGTGCTAGAGAAGGGGGTGAGCAGTTCTTC.

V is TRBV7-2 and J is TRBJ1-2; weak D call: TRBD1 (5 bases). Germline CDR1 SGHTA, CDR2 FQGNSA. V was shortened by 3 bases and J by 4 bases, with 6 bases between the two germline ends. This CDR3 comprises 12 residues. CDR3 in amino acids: CASSFQGYGYTF. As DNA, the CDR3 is TGTGCCAGCAGCTTCCAGGGCTATGGCTACACCTTC.

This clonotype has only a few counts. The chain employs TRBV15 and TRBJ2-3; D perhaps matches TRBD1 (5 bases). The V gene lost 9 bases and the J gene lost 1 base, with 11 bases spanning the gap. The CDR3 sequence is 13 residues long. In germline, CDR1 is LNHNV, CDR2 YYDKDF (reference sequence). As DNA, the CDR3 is TGTGCCACTAAGGTAGGGGGCACAGATACGCAGTATTTT. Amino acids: CATKVGGTDTQYF.

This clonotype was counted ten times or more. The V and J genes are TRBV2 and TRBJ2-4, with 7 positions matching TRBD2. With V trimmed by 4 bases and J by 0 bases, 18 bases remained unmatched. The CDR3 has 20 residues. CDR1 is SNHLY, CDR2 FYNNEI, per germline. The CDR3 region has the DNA TGTGCCAGCAGTGTACCCACCTCCCTAGCGGCATCGGAAGCCAAAAACATTCAGTACTTC. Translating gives CASSVPTSLAASEAKNIQYF. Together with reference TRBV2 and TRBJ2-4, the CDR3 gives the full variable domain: EPEVTQTPSHQVTQMGQEVILRCVPISNHLYFYWYRQILGQKVEFLVSFYNNEISEKSEIFDDQFSVERPDGSNFTLKIRSTKLEDSAMYFCASSVPTSLAASEAKNIQYFGAGTRLSVL.

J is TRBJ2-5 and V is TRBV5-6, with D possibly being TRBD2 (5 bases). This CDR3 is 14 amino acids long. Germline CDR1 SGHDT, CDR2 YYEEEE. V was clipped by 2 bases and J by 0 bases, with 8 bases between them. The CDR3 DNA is TGTGCCAGCAGCTTCGGGGTCGACCAAGAGACCCAGTACTTC. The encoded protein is CASSFGVDQETQYF.

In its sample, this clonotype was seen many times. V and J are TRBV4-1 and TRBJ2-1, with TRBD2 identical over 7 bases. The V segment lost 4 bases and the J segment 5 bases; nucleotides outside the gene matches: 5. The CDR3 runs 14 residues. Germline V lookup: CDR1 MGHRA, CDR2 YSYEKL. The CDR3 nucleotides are TGCGCCAGCAGCCGGGGGGGGTCTGACAATGAGCAGTTCTTC. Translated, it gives CASSRGGSDNEQFF.

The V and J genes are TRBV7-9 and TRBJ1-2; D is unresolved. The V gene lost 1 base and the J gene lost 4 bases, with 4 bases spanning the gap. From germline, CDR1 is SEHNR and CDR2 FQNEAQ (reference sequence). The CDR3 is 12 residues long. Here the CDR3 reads CASSLDSYGYTF. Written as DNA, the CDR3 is TGTGCCAGCAGCTTAGACAGCTATGGCTACACCTTC.

The CDR3, as DNA: TGTGCCAGCAGCTCCGGGGGACAGGGGGCGAGTGGCTACACCTTC. The encoded protein is CASSSGGQGASGYTF. The chain has TRBV28 and TRBJ1-2; 12 positions match TRBD1. The CDR3 covers 15 residues. V trimming: 6 bases; J trimming: 7 bases; junction bases outside the gene matches: 9. CDR1 is MDHEN and CDR2 is SYDVKM in the germline V gene.

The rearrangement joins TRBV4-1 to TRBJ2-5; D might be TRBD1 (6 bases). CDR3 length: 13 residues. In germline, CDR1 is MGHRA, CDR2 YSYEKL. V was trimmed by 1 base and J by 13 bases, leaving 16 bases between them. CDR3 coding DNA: TGCGCCAGCAGCCAAGGCCCCACAGGGCCACTGTACTTC. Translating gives CASSQGPTGPLYF.

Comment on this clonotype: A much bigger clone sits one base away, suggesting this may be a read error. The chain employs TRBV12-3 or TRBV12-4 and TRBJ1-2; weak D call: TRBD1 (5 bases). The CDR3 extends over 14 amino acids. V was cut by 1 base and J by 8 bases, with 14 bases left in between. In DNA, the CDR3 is TGTGCCAGCAGTTTAGGAGGGGTATCTCTGGGCTACACCTTC. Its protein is CASSLGGVSLGYTF.

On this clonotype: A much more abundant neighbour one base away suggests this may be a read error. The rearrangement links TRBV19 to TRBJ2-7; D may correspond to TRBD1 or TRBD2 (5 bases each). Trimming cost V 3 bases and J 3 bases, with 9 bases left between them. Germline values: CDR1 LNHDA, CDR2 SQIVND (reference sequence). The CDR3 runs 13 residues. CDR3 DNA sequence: TGTGCCAGTAGTATGGGGGACGGCTACGAGCAGTACTTC. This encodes CASSMGDGYEQYF.

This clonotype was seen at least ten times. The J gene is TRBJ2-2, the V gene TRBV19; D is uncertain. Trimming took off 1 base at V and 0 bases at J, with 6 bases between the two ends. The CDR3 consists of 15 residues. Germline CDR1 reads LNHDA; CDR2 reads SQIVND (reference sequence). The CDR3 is CASSIGGANTGELFF. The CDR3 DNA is TGTGCCAGTAGTATAGGTGGAGCGAACACCGGGGAGCTGTTTTTT.

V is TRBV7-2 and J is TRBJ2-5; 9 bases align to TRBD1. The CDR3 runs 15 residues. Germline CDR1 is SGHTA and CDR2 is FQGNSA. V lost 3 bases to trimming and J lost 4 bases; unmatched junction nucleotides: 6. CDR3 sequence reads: CASSFTGGSRETQYF. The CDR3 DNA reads TGTGCCAGCAGCTTCACAGGGGGCTCAAGAGAGACCCAGTACTTC.

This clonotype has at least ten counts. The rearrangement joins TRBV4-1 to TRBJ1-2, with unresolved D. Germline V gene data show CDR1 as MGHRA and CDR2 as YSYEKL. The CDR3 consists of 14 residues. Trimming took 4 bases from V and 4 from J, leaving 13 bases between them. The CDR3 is CASSLHDGPYGYTF. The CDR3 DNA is TGCGCCAGCAGCCTCCACGACGGCCCCTATGGCTACACCTTC.

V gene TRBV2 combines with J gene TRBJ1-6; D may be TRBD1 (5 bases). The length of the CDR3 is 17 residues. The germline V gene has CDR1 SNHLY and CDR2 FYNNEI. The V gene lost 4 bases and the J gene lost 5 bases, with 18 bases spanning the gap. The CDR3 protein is CASSGGEGGLNNSPLHF. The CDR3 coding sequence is TGTGCCAGCAGTGGAGGGGAGGGCGGCCTAAATAATTCACCCCTCCACTTT.